This T cell receptor (beta chain) was captured by sequencing in a study of glioma-infiltrating T cells (TCRdb year 2016). General notes on the study: Sequencing of TCR alpha- and beta-chain repertoires was performed on glioma tissue, on non-neoplastic brain tissue, and on matched peripheral blood mononuclear cells. To measure how far tissue and blood T-cell populations diverged, each tissue-infiltrating repertoire was compared against the peripheral blood repertoire of the same patient. The paired cohort comprised three low-grade glioma patients, under 10 primary glioblastoma patients and three non-glioma patients contributing non-neoplastic brain tissue.

Overall study outcomes, separate from this receptor: Tissue and blood shared very few CDR3 sequences, a result attributed to high CDR3 diversity and limited sampling. Small numbers underpinned the group comparisons: roughly 8 glioblastoma patients, three low-grade glioma patients and three non-neoplastic patients. VJ-independent divergence between tissue and blood was below expectation in non-neoplastic patients but above expectation in all gliomas, especially low-grade gliomas.

The iRepertoire nested amplicon-rescue multiplex PCR (arm-PCR) platform was used to amplify TCR alpha and beta CDR3 regions from RNA. One-step reverse transcription and amplification used roughly 90-400 ng of tissue mRNA or PBMC total RNA as input. Following bead purification, Illumina adapters were added by a secondary multiplex PCR, and libraries between 200 and 400 bp were gel-purified. The libraries contained internal 6-nucleotide barcodes that were used for demultiplexing. Sequencing of libraries was performed on an Illumina MiSeq with 2x220 or 2x250 nucleotide paired-end reads. Concerning the study's data processing: Paired reads were merged using FLASH 1.2.11 and aligned with BWA-MEM to the GRCh37 human genome, and TRA and TRB reads were then extracted. An IMGT-derived reference of cassette sequences and CDR3 motifs, with pseudogenes included, was used for V and J assignment. Three-frame translation of reads was performed, and productive CDR3s were defined as those with a C...FGXG motif and no stop codons. Clonotypes were defined as unique combinations of V-J cassette pair and CDR3 amino acid sequence. Reads were filtered by Hamming distance, thresholded by each sample's sequence error rate in mapped regions. TCRdb trimmed the raw reads at Q25, called clones with MiXCR and kept productive beta chains. Each CDR3 protein appears once, grouped with its most common genes and DNA. The V and J calls and clone size come from TCRdb's table, not from the authors' own analysis. The sample table lists approximately 120,000 distinct CDR3 sequences, about 25% of them with a count of one. Together, the top ten hold 30% to 35% of the sample.

This clonotype has ten or more counts. Its cognate antigen has yet to be identified. Base quality data are lacking; no much larger clone is found one base away. V loses 4 bases of germline sequence and J loses 10 bases, and the interval between the two ends is 15 bases. CDR1 MDHEN and CDR2 SYDVKM are derived from the germline V gene. From the cysteine up to the phenylalanine, the CDR3 has a length of 13 residues. Only the CDR3 part of the read is kept: 39 bases, read in frame from the first base. The receptor comes from a human donor with low-grade glioma or glioblastoma, undergoing nonglioma brain surgery, or in good health (not recorded which). The V and J genes are TRBV28 and TRBJ2-3; a confident D gene designation cannot be given. The sample consisted of glioma tissue, nonneoplastic brain tissue, or PBMCs (not recorded which). The sequenced DNA is TGTGCCAGCAGTTCCCCATTCCTAAGAGCGCAGTATTTT. This yields the protein CASSSPFLRAQYF.